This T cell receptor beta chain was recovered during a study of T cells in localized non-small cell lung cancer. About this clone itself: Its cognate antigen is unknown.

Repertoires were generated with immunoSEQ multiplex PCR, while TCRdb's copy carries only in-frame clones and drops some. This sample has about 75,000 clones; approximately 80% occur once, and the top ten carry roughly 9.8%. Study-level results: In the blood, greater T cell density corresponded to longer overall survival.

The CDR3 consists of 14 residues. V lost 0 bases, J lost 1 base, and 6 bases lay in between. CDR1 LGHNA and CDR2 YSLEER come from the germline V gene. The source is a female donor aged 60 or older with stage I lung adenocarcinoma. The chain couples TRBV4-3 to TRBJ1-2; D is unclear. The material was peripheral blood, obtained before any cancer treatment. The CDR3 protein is CASSQDLFNYGYTF. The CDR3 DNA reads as TGCGCCAGCAGCCAAGATCTCTTTAACTATGGCTACACCTTC.